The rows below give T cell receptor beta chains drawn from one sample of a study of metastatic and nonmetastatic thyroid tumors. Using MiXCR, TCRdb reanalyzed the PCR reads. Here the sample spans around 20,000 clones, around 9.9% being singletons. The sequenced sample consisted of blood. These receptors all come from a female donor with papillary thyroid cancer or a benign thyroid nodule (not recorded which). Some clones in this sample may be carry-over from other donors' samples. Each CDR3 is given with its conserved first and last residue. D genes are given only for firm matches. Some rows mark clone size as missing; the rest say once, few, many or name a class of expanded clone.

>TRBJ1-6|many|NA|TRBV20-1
TGCAGTGCTAGATATGTGGGGAAAATTGGTTCACCCCTCCACTTT
CSARYVGKIGSPLHF
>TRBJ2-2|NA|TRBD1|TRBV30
TGTGCCTGGGGACAGGGGCCCCTGTGCGGTGAGCTGTTTTTT
CAWGQGPLCGELFF
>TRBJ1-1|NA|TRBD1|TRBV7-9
TGTGCCAGCAGCCCTCCACAGGGGTCGAACACTGAAGCTTTCTTT
CASSPPQGSNTEAFF
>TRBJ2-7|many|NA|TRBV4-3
TGCGCCAGTGAACCCCAGCGGAGCTCCTACGAGCAGTACTTC
CASEPQRSSYEQYF
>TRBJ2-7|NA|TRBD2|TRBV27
TGTGCCAGCAGTTTCTTGACTAGCTGGAGGTCACCCTACGAGCAGTACTTC
CASSFLTSWRSPYEQYF
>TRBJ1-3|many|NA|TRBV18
TGTGCCAGCTCACCCCCCGACAGGATCTCTGGAAACACCATATATTTT
CASSPPDRISGNTIYF
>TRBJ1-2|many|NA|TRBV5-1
TGCGCCAGCAGCTTGAATCGAGGGAAGGGGGATAACTATGGCTACACCTTC
CASSLNRGKGDNYGYTF
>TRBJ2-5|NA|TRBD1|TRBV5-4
TGTGCCAGCAGCCGAGACAGGGGCCAGACCCAGTACTTC
CASSRDRGQTQYF
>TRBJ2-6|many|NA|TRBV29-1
TGCAGCGTTATCTTTGGGGCCAACGTCCTGACTTTC
CSVIFGANVLTF
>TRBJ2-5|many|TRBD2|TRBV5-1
TGCGCCAGCAGCTTGGTTGACGGGAGGGTGGAGACCCAGTACTTC
CASSLVDGRVETQYF
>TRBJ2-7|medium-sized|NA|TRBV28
TGTGCCAGCAGTAGGTCGGCCCTCCGCAACGAGCAGTACTTC
CASSRSALRNEQYF
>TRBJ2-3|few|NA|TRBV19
TGTGCCAGTAGACGGAATAGAGGGAGCACAGATACGCAGTATTTT
CASRRNRGSTDTQYF
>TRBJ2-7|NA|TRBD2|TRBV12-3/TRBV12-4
TGTGCCAGCAGTCGTATCACTAGCGGGAGACCCTACGAGCAGTACTTC
CASSRITSGRPYEQYF
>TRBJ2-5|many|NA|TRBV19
TGTGCCAGTACCTCTCGGGACTCAATGACCCAGTACTTC
CASTSRDSMTQYF
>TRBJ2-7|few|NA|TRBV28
TGTACCAGCAGAACCTACTACGATCAGTACTTC
CTSRTYYDQYF
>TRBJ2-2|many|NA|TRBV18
TGTGCCAGCTCACCAAAATGGGTTGCTAACACCGGGGAGCTGTTTTTT
CASSPKWVANTGELFF
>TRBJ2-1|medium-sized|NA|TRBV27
TGTGCCAGCAGTTTATCTAGGCAGATGAGCGATGAGCAGTTCTTC
CASSLSRQMSDEQFF
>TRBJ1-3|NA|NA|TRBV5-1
TGCGCCAGCAGCTTGTATCCGGTTAGCTCTGGAAACACCATATATTTT
CASSLYPVSSGNTIYF
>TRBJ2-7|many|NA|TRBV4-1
TGCGCCAGCAGCCAGACTACTGGAGGGAGGGACAGTTCCTACGAGCAGTACTTC
CASSQTTGGRDSSYEQYF
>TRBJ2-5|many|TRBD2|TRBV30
TGTGCCTGGACTAGCGGGAGGACGAGGTACCAAGAGACCCAGTACTTC
CAWTSGRTRYQETQYF
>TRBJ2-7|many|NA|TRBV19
TGTGCCAGTAGTAAGGCCCCTGCTTACGAGCAGTACTTC
CASSKAPAYEQYF
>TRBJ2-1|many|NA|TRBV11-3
TGTGCCAGCAGCTTAGGGGCCACTGAGCAGTTCTTC
CASSLGATEQFF
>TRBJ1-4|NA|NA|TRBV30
TGTGCCCGGGGGGTGGACATAGGAACTTATGAAAAACTGTTTTTT
CARGVDIGTYEKLFF
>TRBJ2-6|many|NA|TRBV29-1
TGCAGCGGGAAAATTAGCTCTGGGGCCAACGTCCTGACTTTC
CSGKISSGANVLTF
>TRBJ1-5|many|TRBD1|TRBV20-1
TGCAGTGCTCCTCCAATGACAGGGGAGACTCAGCCCCAGCATTTT
CSAPPMTGETQPQHF
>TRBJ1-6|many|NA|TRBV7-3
TGTGCCAGCAGCTTAAACGGACAGCTTTCGGATTCACCCCTCCACTTT
CASSLNGQLSDSPLHF
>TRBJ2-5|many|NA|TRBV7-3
TGTGCCAGCAGTCCCGCGGCAGAGGGGGAGACCCAGTACTTC
CASSPAAEGETQYF
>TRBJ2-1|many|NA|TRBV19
TGTGCCAGTAGTCTTTCGTACAATGAGCAGCTCTTC
CASSLSYNEQLF
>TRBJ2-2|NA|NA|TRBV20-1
TGCAGTGGGGCCGTACCGAACACCGGGGAGCTGTTTTTT
CSGAVPNTGELFF
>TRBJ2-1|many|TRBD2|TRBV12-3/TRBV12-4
TGTGCCAGCAGTTTAGAAGCGGTACTAGCGGGAGGGAATGAGCAGTTCTTC
CASSLEAVLAGGNEQFF
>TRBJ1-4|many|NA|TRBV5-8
TGTGCCAGCAGCGACCTACAGGGTGGGAATGAAAAACTGTTTTTT
CASSDLQGGNEKLFF
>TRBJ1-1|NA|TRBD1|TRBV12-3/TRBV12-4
TGTGCCAGCAGTGCTACCGGGACAGGGAGAACTGAAGCTTTCTTT
CASSATGTGRTEAFF
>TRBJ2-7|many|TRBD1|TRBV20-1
TGCAGTGCTAGAAGGGACAGCTCCTACGAGCAGTACTTC
CSARRDSSYEQYF
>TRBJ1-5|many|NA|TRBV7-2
TGTGCCAGCAGCTTATCCGGGGCAGGGCACCAGCCCCAGCATTTT
CASSLSGAGHQPQHF
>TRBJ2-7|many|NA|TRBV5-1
TGCGCCAGCAGCTTGGTTCAGGGGCTCTCTAGTTACGAGCAGTACTTC
CASSLVQGLSSYEQYF
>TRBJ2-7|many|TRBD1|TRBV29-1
TGCAGCGTCCTACAGGGGGCGCATGGCGAGCAGTACTTC
CSVLQGAHGEQYF
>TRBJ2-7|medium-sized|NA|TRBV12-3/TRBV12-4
TGTGCCAGCAGTTTTGGGGTGTCCGAGCAGTACTTC
CASSFGVSEQYF
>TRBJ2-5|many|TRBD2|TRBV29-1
TGCAGCGCCGGGACGACTAGCGGGACGGGTGGGGGGACCCAGTACTTC
CSAGTTSGTGGGTQYF
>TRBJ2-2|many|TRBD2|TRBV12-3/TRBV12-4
TGTGCCAGCCTCCCCCCTAGCGGGAGTACCGGGGAGCTGTTTTTT
CASLPPSGSTGELFF
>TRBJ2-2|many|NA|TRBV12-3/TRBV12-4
TGTGCCAGCACCGACGTTTACAGGGACACCGCTAACACCGGGGAGCTGTTTTTT
CASTDVYRDTANTGELFF
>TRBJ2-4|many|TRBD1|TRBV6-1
TGTGCCAGCGGGTCCCGGGACAGGGGGCGCCCGGACATTCAGTACTTC
CASGSRDRGRPDIQYF
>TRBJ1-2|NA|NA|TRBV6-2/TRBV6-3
TGTGCCAGCAGTTACAGGGGACGAAGGACTGGGGGCTACACCTTC
CASSYRGRRTGGYTF
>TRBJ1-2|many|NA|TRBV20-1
TGCAGTGCTGGGGGTGACAGCTATGGCTACACCTTC
CSAGGDSYGYTF
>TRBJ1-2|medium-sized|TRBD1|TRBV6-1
TGTGCCAGCAGTGAAGCCGCGGGGACAGGGGGGGGCTATGGCTACACCTTC
CASSEAAGTGGGYGYTF
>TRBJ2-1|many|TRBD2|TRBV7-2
TGTGCCAGCAGGACGGGACTAGCGGGAGCTGGTGAGCAGTTCTTC
CASRTGLAGAGEQFF